The subject of this entry is one T cell receptor beta chain. The antigen remains unidentified. V was cut by 1 base and J by 3 bases, with 21 bases left in between. CDR3 size: 18 residues. CDR1 is SGHTA and CDR2 is FQGNSA in the germline V gene. TCRdb independently ran MiXCR on the PCR reads; one entry per CDR3 protein. The sample has around 34,000 distinct CDR3 sequences, around 50% seen once; the top ten hold approximately 25%. These data are taken from a study of esophageal squamous cell carcinoma under preoperative chemotherapy. Study-level background: TCR repertoires were profiled from both peripheral blood T cells and tumor-infiltrating lymphocytes. Findings of the study overall: After treatment, tumor-infiltrating lymphocytes seemed to come partly from incoming peripheral T cells, not only local changes. Peripheral T cells showed a significant TCR diversity increase after chemotherapy, unlike tumor-infiltrating lymphocytes.

Time point described: after preoperative PTX-NDP chemotherapy. Patients received paclitaxel-nedaplatin as preoperative chemotherapy before surgery. This rearrangement joins TRBV7-2 to TRBJ2-5; no definite D call. Collection of the sample occurred from a patient given preoperative chemotherapy. The clonotype originates from a human donor with esophageal squamous cell carcinoma. The donor label of this sample is uncertain. CDR3 protein: CASSLEVPWPIDKETQYF. The CDR3 coding sequence is TGTGCCAGCAGCTTAGAGGTGCCCTGGCCCATTGACAAAGAGACCCAGTACTTC. The full variable domain, in which reference TRBV7-2 and TRBJ2-5 provide the parts outside the CDR3, is GAGVSQSPSNKVTEKGKDVELRCDPISGHTALYWYRQSLGQGLEFLIYFQGNSAPDKSGLPSDRFSAERTGGSVSTLTIQRTQQEDSAVYLCASSLEVPWPIDKETQYFGPGTRLLVL.